The 30 T cell receptor beta chains below all came from one sample that was sequenced in a study of T-cell reconstitution after alpha-beta-depleted transplantation in children. The library targeted TCRbeta and was prepared with unique molecular identifiers. TCRdb passed the PCR reads through MiXCR, listing each CDR3 protein once. This table has about 480,000 distinct CDR3 sequences, about an eighth appearing once. Sequencing was performed on PBMCs from the stem cell graft donor, taken from the stem cell graft. The receptors originated from a human donor who donated a stem cell graft to a child with combined immunodeficiency.

This clonotype has a count of ten or more. The chain links TRBV7-6 to TRBJ1-2, with D uncertain. CDR1 is SGHVS and CDR2 is FNYEAQ in the germline V gene. The CDR3 is made up of 17 amino acids. V was cut by 3 bases and J by 4 bases, with 21 bases left in between. CDR3 nucleotides: TGTGCCAGCAGCTTCCCAGCCCTGGCAGCGCCGGGCTATGGCTACACCTTC. Translation gives CASSFPALAAPGYGYTF. Based on the CDR3 plus reference TRBV7-6 and TRBJ1-2, the full variable domain is GAGVSQSPRYKVTKRGQDVALRCDPISGHVSLYWYRQALGQGPEFLTYFNYEAQQDKSGLPNDRFSAERPEGSISTLTIQRTEQRDSAMYRCASSFPALAAPGYGYTFGSGTRLTVV.

This clonotype was recorded a few times. V is TRBV11-3 and J is TRBJ2-3; D is uncertain. Per germline, CDR1 SGHNT and CDR2 YENEEA. This CDR3 is 15 amino acids long. Trimming shortened V by 5 bases and J by 2 bases, and 14 bases separated the two germline ends. CDR3 sequence reads: CASSPRQFITDTQYF. The CDR3 nucleotides read TGTGCCAGCAGCCCCCGGCAGTTTATCACAGATACGCAGTATTTT. Combining the CDR3 with reference TRBV11-3 and TRBJ2-3 gives the whole variable domain EAGVVQSPRYKIIEKKQPVAFWCNPISGHNTLYWYLQNLGQGPELLIRYENEEAVDDSQLPKDRFSAERLKGVDSTLKIQPAELGDSAVYLCASSPRQFITDTQYFGPGTRLTVL.

In its sample, this clonotype was seen a few times. This rearrangement joins TRBV7-2 to TRBJ1-4; tentative D call: TRBD1 (5 bases). The CDR3 consists of 12 residues. V shed 4 bases and J shed 8 bases, with 8 bases lying between them. Looked up from germline, CDR1 is SGHTA and CDR2 is FQGNSA. The CDR3 sequence: CASSYSGEKLFF. CDR3 in DNA: TGTGCCAGCAGCTATTCAGGGGAAAAACTGTTTTTT.

The rearrangement joins TRBV12-3 or TRBV12-4 to TRBJ1-2; tentatively, D is TRBD1 (6 bases). V dropped 8 bases and J dropped 0 bases, with 13 bases sitting between them. The CDR3 is made up of 14 amino acids. CDR3 nucleotide sequence: TGTGCCAGCGCCCTAGGGGGTTCTAACTATGGCTACACCTTC. Its protein is CASALGGSNYGYTF.

This clonotype has a handful of counts. The chain has TRBV11-2 and TRBJ1-3; possible D gene TRBD1, 5 bases. CDR3 length equals 15 residues. V dropped 5 bases and J dropped 2 bases, with 13 bases sitting between them. CDR1 is SGHAT and CDR2 is FQNNGV in the germline V gene. CDR3 region: CASSQGEWAGNTIYF. The CDR3 nucleotides read TGTGCCAGCAGCCAGGGCGAATGGGCTGGAAACACCATATATTTT.

This clonotype was observed a handful of times. The gene calls are TRBV4-2 and TRBJ1-6; a weak D match, TRBD1 (5 bases). Trimming cost V 3 bases and J 0 bases, with 9 bases left between them. This CDR3 is built from 16 residues. Germline CDR1 is LGHNA and CDR2 is YNFKEQ. CDR3 bases: TGTGCCAGCAGCCAGGAGAGGGGCTCCTATAATTCACCCCTCCACTTT. It codes for CASSQERGSYNSPLHF.

This chain joins TRBV6-2 or TRBV6-3 and TRBJ2-3, with a weak D call TRBD2 (6 bases). The CDR3 loop spans 16 amino acids. Trimming left V 2 bases short and J 4 bases short, with 16 bases between. Germline values: CDR1 MNHEY, CDR2 SVGEGT. This chain's CDR3 is CASSYPPFQRADTQYF. The CDR3 bases are TGTGCCAGCAGTTACCCGCCCTTCCAGCGGGCAGATACGCAGTATTTT.

This clonotype was detected many times. The rearrangement joins TRBV12-3 or TRBV12-4 to TRBJ2-3; no clear D gene. V was shortened by 0 bases and J by 2 bases, with 12 bases between the two germline ends. The CDR3 has 16 residues. The CDR3 sequence is CASSLARPPDTDTQYF. In DNA form, the CDR3 reads TGTGCCAGCAGTTTAGCGCGACCGCCCGACACAGATACGCAGTATTTT.

V is TRBV30 and J is TRBJ2-3; 9 nucleotides match TRBD2. CDR1 is GTSNPN, CDR2 SVGIG, per germline (reference sequence). Trimming cost V 2 bases and J 5 bases; bases outside gene matches: 5. CDR3 length: 14 amino acids. The CDR3, as DNA: TGTGCCTGGAGTCTTAGCGGGGGAGGAGATACGCAGTATTTT. It codes for CAWSLSGGGDTQYF.

This clonotype was counted between two and nine times. The chain employs TRBV2 and TRBJ1-6, with 9 bases identical to TRBD1. The CDR3 is made up of 15 amino acids. The germline CDR1 and CDR2 sequences are SNHLY and FYNNEI. With V trimmed by 5 bases and J by 7 bases, 6 bases remained unmatched. This CDR3 reads CASSSGQGWNSPLHF. The CDR3 DNA sequence: TGTGCCAGCAGTTCGGGACAGGGCTGGAATTCACCCCTCCACTTT.

This clonotype showed up many times. The V and J genes are TRBV20-1 and TRBJ2-1; 10 bases fit TRBD1. Germline-derived CDR1 and CDR2 are DFQATT and SNEGSKA (reference sequence). This CDR3 region has 13 residues. The V and J ends lost 5 bases and 8 bases, in that order; junction bases with no gene match: 6. The CDR3 coding sequence is TGCAGTGCTCGGGACAGGGGAGCGGATGAGCAGTTCTTC. Its protein is CSARDRGADEQFF.

This chain connects TRBV7-9 to TRBJ1-6; tentative D call: TRBD1 (5 bases). Germline loops: CDR1 SEHNR, CDR2 FQNEAQ (reference sequence). This CDR3 spans 15 amino acids. V lost 2 bases and J 5 bases, leaving 10 bases between the germline ends. The CDR3 region has the DNA TGTGCCAGCAGCTTACAAGGGACCAATAATTCACCCCTCCACTTT. This encodes CASSLQGTNNSPLHF. Using reference TRBV7-9 and TRBJ1-6 for the parts outside the CDR3, the full variable domain is DTGVSQNPRHKITKRGQNVTFRCDPISEHNRLYWYRQTLGQGPEFLTYFQNEAQLEKSRLLSDRFSAERPKGSFSTLEIQRTEQGDSAMYLCASSLQGTNNSPLHFGNGTRLTVT.

The chain has TRBV30 and TRBJ2-1; TRBD2 is a possible D gene (6 bases). CDR1 is GTSNPN, CDR2 SVGIG, per germline (reference sequence). Trimming removed 5 bases from V and 8 bases from J, with 13 bases in between. The CDR3 spans 12 residues. The CDR3 reads CAWALASHEQFF. The CDR3 nucleotides read TGTGCCTGGGCACTAGCTTCCCATGAGCAGTTCTTC.

The J gene is TRBJ2-3, the V gene TRBV7-2; 8 positions match TRBD2. V trimming: 3 bases; J trimming: 5 bases; junction bases outside the gene matches: 10. This CDR3 spans 16 amino acids. Germline V gene lookup returns CDR1 SGHTA and CDR2 FQGNSA. CDR3 in amino acids: CASSFSPAGVQDTQYF. The CDR3 coding sequence is TGTGCCAGCAGCTTTAGCCCAGCGGGAGTACAAGATACGCAGTATTTT.

The sample holds many counts of this clonotype. V is TRBV20-1 and J is TRBJ2-7; 8 bases are shared with TRBD2. This CDR3 spans 17 amino acids. Trimming took 0 bases from V and 4 from J; bases not matched to a gene: 14. Germline lookup yields CDR1 DFQATT and CDR2 SNEGSKA (reference sequence). CDR3 residues: CSARDLGSGNIGYEQYF. The CDR3 DNA reads as TGCAGTGCTAGAGATCTGGGTAGCGGGAACATCGGGTACGAGCAGTACTTC.

This clonotype was seen many times. This chain uses TRBV6-5 with TRBJ1-2; D gene ambiguous. Germline CDR1 is MNHEY and CDR2 is SVGAGI. This CDR3 contains 14 residues. V was shortened by 0 bases and J by 6 bases, with 11 bases between the two germline ends. CDR3 residues: CASSYSRSSNGYTF. The CDR3 bases are TGTGCCAGCAGTTACTCGAGAAGTTCGAATGGCTACACCTTC.

The chain is built from TRBV19 and TRBJ2-7; D is perhaps TRBD1 (6 bases). The germline V and J ends were trimmed by 2 bases and 4 bases, with 12 bases remaining between them. CDR3 size: 14 residues. Germline CDR1 LNHDA, CDR2 SQIVND (reference sequence). The CDR3 reads CASSITWQGYEQYF. CDR3 nucleotides: TGTGCCAGTAGTATAACATGGCAGGGGTACGAGCAGTACTTC.

This chain links TRBV10-3 with TRBJ1-2, with 8 bases that match TRBD1. CDR1 and CDR2 (germline): ENHRY, SYGVKD. CDR3 size: 17 residues. Trimming at V came to 2 bases and at J to 2 bases, leaving 10 bases not matched to a gene. The DNA of the CDR3 is TGTGCCATCAGTGAGGACGGACAGGGAACCGTAAACTATGGCTACACCTTC. It yields the protein CAISEDGQGTVNYGYTF.

V gene TRBV9 combines with J gene TRBJ2-5; a weak D match, TRBD1 (5 bases). The germline CDR1 and CDR2 sequences are SGDLS and YYNGEE. Trimming took off 2 bases at V and 3 bases at J, with 8 bases between the two ends. This CDR3 is 13 amino acids long. In DNA, the CDR3 is TGTGCCAGCAGCGTGGGGCGAGAAGAGACCCAGTACTTC. This gives the protein CASSVGREETQYF.

The CDR3 loop is CASSVGASGSGETQYF. As DNA, the CDR3 is TGTGCCAGCAGCGTAGGTGCTAGCGGGAGTGGGGAGACCCAGTACTTC. The chain recombines TRBV9 with TRBJ2-5, with 10 bases aligning to TRBD2. Germline assignment: CDR1 SGDLS and CDR2 YYNGEE. This CDR3 contains 16 residues. The ends lost 0 bases at V and 5 bases at J; junction bases unmatched: 7.

This clonotype came up many times. This sequence joins TRBV29-1 and TRBJ2-3; possible D gene TRBD2, 6 bases. Trimming stripped 7 bases from V and 6 bases from J, with 14 bases between. Germline CDR1 is SQVTM and CDR2 is ANQGSEA. This CDR3 has 12 amino acids. The DNA for the CDR3 is TGCAGCGCTGGGGGGAACGCGGATACGCAGTATTTT. Its protein product is CSAGGNADTQYF.

This clonotype has just a few counts. The DNA for the CDR3 is TGTGCCAGCAGGCCCTTGGTCGCAGATACGCAGTATTTT. This sequence encodes CASRPLVADTQYF. This chain joins TRBV11-2 and TRBJ2-3; D is undetermined. Germline V gene data show CDR1 as SGHAT and CDR2 as FQNNGV. This CDR3 has 13 residues. The V end lost 6 bases, the J end lost 4 bases, and 11 bases lay between the germline ends.

The chain employs TRBV7-2 and TRBJ2-5, with D possibly matching TRBD2 (6 bases). The V gene lost 5 bases and the J gene lost 9 bases, with 16 bases spanning the gap. This CDR3 comprises 13 residues. CDR1 is SGHTA, CDR2 FQGNSA, per germline. The CDR3 DNA is TGTGCCAGCAGCCAAGCTGGAGCGGGCCCCCAGTACTTC. It yields the protein CASSQAGAGPQYF.

This clonotype was seen a few times. The J gene is TRBJ1-5, the V gene TRBV9; D is unresolved. V lost 4 bases and J 2 bases, leaving 10 bases between the germline ends. This CDR3 region has 14 residues. The germline V gene encodes CDR1 SGDLS and CDR2 YYNGEE. The chain's CDR3 is CASSYRRGNQPQHF. CDR3 nucleotides: TGTGCCAGCAGCTATCGACGGGGCAATCAGCCCCAGCATTTT.

The J gene is TRBJ2-5, the V gene TRBV7-2; tentatively, D is TRBD2 (5 bases). V was cut by 1 base and J by 8 bases, with 11 bases left in between. The CDR3 contains 13 residues. CDR1 is SGHTA, CDR2 FQGNSA, per germline. CDR3 loop: CASSLGVRDTQYF. The CDR3 coding sequence is TGTGCCAGCAGCTTAGGAGTGAGGGATACCCAGTACTTC.

The CDR3 bases are TGCAGCGTTGCGGGGACTAGCCGTTCAGATACGCAGTATTTT. Amino acids: CSVAGTSRSDTQYF. This chain joins TRBV29-1 and TRBJ2-3; 9 bases are shared with TRBD2. The ends lost 4 bases at V and 4 bases at J; junction bases unmatched: 6. This CDR3 region has 14 residues. CDR1 and CDR2 from the germline V gene are SQVTM and ANQGSEA.

This clonotype was seen many times. The chain recombines TRBV12-3 or TRBV12-4 with TRBJ1-2, with D tentatively TRBD1 (5 bases). The CDR3 has 14 residues. V lost 5 bases to trimming and J lost 1 base, with 11 bases between them. CDR3 DNA sequence: TGTGCCAGCAGTCTTTGGAGGGGTAACTATGGCTACACCTTC. This encodes CASSLWRGNYGYTF.

Comments on this clonotype: In this CDR3 the conserved last residue, phenylalanine or tryptophan, is missing, so a read error is likely. The chain employs TRBV6-2 or TRBV6-3 and TRBJ1-1, with 8 bases that match TRBD1. This CDR3 spans 16 amino acids. Losses at the gene ends were 5 bases for V and 0 bases for J; bases not matched to a gene: 8. Germline CDR1 and CDR2: MNHEY and SVGEGT. The CDR3: CASSETGALMNTEAFY. CDR3 sequence (DNA): TGTGCCAGCAGTGAGACAGGGGCCCTCATGAACACTGAAGCTTTCTAT.

This clonotype was observed at least ten times. The chain has TRBV7-2 and TRBJ2-3; 8 bases map to TRBD2. Germline V gives CDR1 SGHTA, CDR2 FQGNSA. The CDR3 covers 14 residues. V lost 5 bases, J lost 0 bases, and 1 base stayed unmatched. Here the CDR3 reads CASSPSGSTDTQYF. CDR3 in DNA: TGTGCCAGCAGCCCTAGCGGGAGCACAGATACGCAGTATTTT.

The rearrangement joins TRBV30 to TRBJ1-5; maybe TRBD1 (5 bases). This CDR3 region has 16 residues. Trimming took 4 bases from V and 3 from J, leaving 19 bases between them. Germline CDR1 reads GTSNPN; CDR2 reads SVGIG (reference sequence). For the CDR3, the DNA is TGTGCCTGGACCACTGGGGGAATGTCTATCAATCAGCCCCAGCATTTT. Translation: CAWTTGGMSINQPQHF. The full variable domain, completed using reference TRBV30 and TRBJ1-5, is SQTIHQWPATLVQPVGSPLSLECTVEGTSNPNLYWYRQAAGRGLQLLFYSVGIGQISSEVPQNLSASRPQDRQFILSSKKLLLSDSGFYLCAWTTGGMSINQPQHFGDGTRLSIL.